The 18 T cell receptor beta chains reported below all come from one sample, sequenced in a study of post-analysis software for immune sequencing data. Study-level findings and limits: The five TRBV segments detected at higher frequency in patients than in controls included TRBV5-6, TRBV5-1 and TRBV20-1.

TCR beta cDNA libraries had unique molecular identifiers. MiXCR, applied by TCRdb to the PCR reads, yields one record per CDR3 protein. The data show approximately 690,000 distinct CDR3 sequences, approximately 60% seen once. The antigens of these receptors remain unknown. The sample comprised blood. These receptors were collected from a girl aged 2 to 9 with multiple sclerosis.

This clonotype was seen only a few times. Sequence at one end of the junction differs from germline and may be a read error. V and J are TRBV5-1 and TRBJ2-5, with D perhaps TRBD2 (5 bases). Germline values: CDR1 SGHRS, CDR2 YFSETQ. The length of the CDR3 is 14 residues. The CDR3 loop is CASSGGLFAETQYF. DNA for the CDR3: TGTGCCAGCAGCGGAGGACTCTTCGCAGAGACCCAGTACTTC.

This clonotype has a single count. This chain links TRBV4-1 with TRBJ2-1, with 12 bases lining up with TRBD2. The CDR3 is 20 amino acids. Unmatched junction bases numbered 13, after V lost 0 bases and J lost 4 bases. Germline V CDR1 and CDR2: MGHRA, YSYEKL. This CDR3 is CASSQDFPQLAGGRYNEQFF. Written as DNA, the CDR3 is TGCGCCAGCAGCCAAGATTTTCCCCAACTAGCGGGGGGTCGTTACAATGAGCAGTTCTTC.

This chain connects TRBV7-2 to TRBJ1-5; 7 nucleotides agree with TRBD1. Unmatched junction bases numbered 6, after V lost 5 bases and J lost 2 bases. The germline V gene has CDR1 SGHTA and CDR2 FQGNSA. The CDR3 is made up of 15 amino acids. The CDR3 reads CASSQGGFGNQPQHF. CDR3 in DNA: TGTGCCAGCAGCCAGGGGGGTTTCGGCAATCAGCCCCAGCATTTT.

This clonotype was detected a few times. The J gene is TRBJ2-5, the V gene TRBV10-3; D is unclear. The CDR3 spans 14 residues. CDR1 and CDR2 from the germline V gene are ENHRY and SYGVKD. Trimming removed 2 bases from V and 6 bases from J, with 13 bases in between. In nucleotides, the CDR3 is TGTGCCATCAGTGAGGCTAGTAATAGAAAGACCCAGTACTTC. Translation: CAISEASNRKTQYF.

This clonotype was observed at least ten times. The rearrangement uses TRBV7-2 and TRBJ2-3; D is undetermined. Looked up from germline, CDR1 is SGHTA and CDR2 is FQGNSA. The CDR3 loop spans 12 amino acids. The ends were cut back, 2 bases at V and 6 bases at J, with 6 bases in the middle. The CDR3 region has the DNA TGTGCCAGCAGCTTATCTCCGGATACGCAGTATTTT. It is translated as CASSLSPDTQYF.

This chain connects TRBV7-9 to TRBJ2-5; the D is unclear. From germline, CDR1 is SEHNR and CDR2 FQNEAQ (reference sequence). This CDR3 comprises 12 residues. Trimming stripped 0 bases from V and 5 bases from J, with 4 bases between. The DNA of the CDR3 is TGTGCCAGCAGCTTAGCCTCGGAGACCCAGTACTTC. Encoded protein: CASSLASETQYF.

As DNA, the CDR3 is TGTGCCAGCAGCCAAGACCGGGGGGTAGATACGCAGTATTTT. Encoded protein: CASSQDRGVDTQYF. The chain links TRBV4-2 to TRBJ2-3, with 7 bases lining up with TRBD2. Losses at the gene ends were 0 bases for V and 5 bases for J; bases not matched to a gene: 2. Germline V gene lookup returns CDR1 LGHNA and CDR2 YNFKEQ. The CDR3 runs to 14 residues.

This chain uses TRBV20-1 with TRBJ2-4; the match to TRBD2 covers 11 bases. The DNA matches TRBJ2-7 better at its end, which makes the J call doubtful. Germline-derived CDR1 and CDR2 are DFQATT and SNEGSKA (reference sequence). The CDR3 loop spans 14 amino acids. This chain's CDR3 is CSAPGTSGNYEQYF. As DNA, the CDR3 is TGCAGTGCTCCCGGGACTAGCGGAAACTACGAGCAGTACTTC.

The rearrangement uses TRBV6-2 or TRBV6-3 and TRBJ2-3, with D unresolved. The CDR3 has 12 amino acids. Germline V gene sequence: CDR1 MNHEY, CDR2 SVGEGT. V lost 6 bases, J lost 1 base, and 5 bases lay in between. The CDR3 spells CASRDGTDTQYF. DNA for the CDR3: TGTGCCAGCAGGGACGGCACAGATACGCAGTATTTT.

The V gene is TRBV4-2, the J gene TRBJ2-3, with 10 bases that match TRBD1. With 5 bases clipped from V and 5 bases from J, the junction kept 7 bases outside the gene matches. The germline CDR1 and CDR2 sequences are LGHNA and YNFKEQ. The CDR3 covers 15 residues. The CDR3 DNA sequence: TGTGCCAGCAGCGAGGGGACAGGGGATAGAGATACGCAGTATTTT. Amino acid sequence: CASSEGTGDRDTQYF.

The table lists this clonotype with a count of one. The genes are TRBV6-6 and TRBJ2-1; TRBD2 aligns across 8 bases. Germline values: CDR1 MNHNY, CDR2 SVGAGI (reference sequence). Trimming took 8 bases from V and 7 from J; bases not matched to a gene: 10. This CDR3 region has 14 residues. In DNA, the CDR3 is TGTGCCAGCGTTGAGCGGGGGACCCAGAATGAGCAGTTCTTC. Encoded protein: CASVERGTQNEQFF.

V usage is TRBV12-3 or TRBV12-4 and J usage is TRBJ2-4; D is perhaps TRBD1 or TRBD2 (5 bases each). Trimming pared 1 base from V and 2 bases from J, leaving 15 bases between. This CDR3 contains 17 residues. The DNA for the CDR3 is TGTGCCAGCAGTTTAGGCTTTAAGGGACGGACCAAAAACATTCAGTACTTC. It yields the protein CASSLGFKGRTKNIQYF.

The chain uses TRBV10-3 and TRBJ2-3; D is ambiguous. The V end was cut by 6 bases, the J end by 2 bases, with 9 bases between. This CDR3 has 13 residues. The V gene's germline CDR1 is ENHRY and CDR2 SYGVKD. The CDR3 region has the DNA TGTGCCATCAGGGGCTCGGACACAGATACGCAGTATTTT. This translates into CAIRGSDTDTQYF.

The V call is TRBV5-1, the J call TRBJ2-3; D gene ambiguous. Germline-derived CDR1 and CDR2 are SGHRS and YFSETQ. V was pared by 3 bases and J by 1 base, with 9 bases between. This CDR3 spans 14 amino acids. The DNA of the CDR3 is TGCGCCAGCAGCTCTAACGGCGGCACAGATACGCAGTATTTT. It codes for CASSSNGGTDTQYF.

The chain employs TRBV3-1 and TRBJ1-2; TRBD1 agrees at 7 bases. The CDR3 is 14 residues long. J gave up 5 bases and V 0 bases, and 3 bases lay outside the gene matches. Germline V gives CDR1 LGHDT, CDR2 YNNKEL (reference sequence). CDR3 region: CASSQEEGAYGYTF. The CDR3 DNA reads as TGTGCCAGCAGCCAAGAGGAGGGGGCGTATGGCTACACCTTC.

This clonotype was observed once. The genes are TRBV18 and TRBJ2-1; a weak D match, TRBD2 (6 bases). The CDR3 consists of 17 residues. Germline assignment: CDR1 KGHSH and CDR2 LQKENI. The V end lost 3 bases, the J end lost 3 bases, and 18 bases lay between the germline ends. CDR3 in amino acids: CASSPGLGTSSYNEQFF. The CDR3 DNA reads TGTGCCAGCTCACCGGGACTGGGAACTAGCAGCTACAATGAGCAGTTCTTC.

The chain links TRBV5-1 to TRBJ2-1; TRBD2 matches 8 bases. J was trimmed by 7 bases and V by 0 bases; bases with no gene match: 15. Germline V gives CDR1 SGHRS, CDR2 YFSETQ. This CDR3 has 18 residues. CDR3 amino acids: CASSLGLRSGRGWNEQFF. CDR3 nucleotide sequence: TGCGCCAGCAGCTTGGGACTGAGGAGCGGGAGAGGATGGAATGAGCAGTTCTTC.

The chain joins TRBV7-3 to TRBJ2-1; 8 bases fit TRBD2. Germline V lookup: CDR1 SGHTA, CDR2 FQGTGA. There are 16 residues in the CDR3. Trimming cost V 2 bases and J 10 bases; bases outside gene matches: 13. CDR3 residues: CASSLVGTSALREQFF. Here the CDR3 DNA reads TGTGCCAGCAGCTTAGTGGGGACTAGTGCCCTACGAGAGCAGTTCTTC.